This is a list of T cell receptor beta chains from one sample in a study of neurological immune-mediated disorders. TCRdb re-analysed the 5' RACE reads in MiXCR, keeping a single row per CDR3 protein. Seen here are more than 75,000 distinct CDR3 sequences, about 5% observed once, and the top ten hold 2.2%. The specimen sequenced was PBMCs. The receptors were sampled from a woman aged 25 to 45 with multiple sclerosis. The CDR3 runs from the conserved cysteine through the conserved F or W. A D gene is named only where the DNA matches it firmly. Clone size appears in some rows only: once, few, many, or a class for an expanded clone.

TRBV5-8,many,TRBJ2-4,.,TGTGCCAGCTTGCCCCTAGCCAAAAACATTCAGTACTTC,CASLPLAKNIQYF
TRBV24-1,many,TRBJ2-1,TRBD2,TGTGCCACCAGTGACTCGGGACTAGCGGGGGTATATGAGCAGTTCTTC,CATSDSGLAGVYEQFF
TRBV20-1,many,TRBJ2-5,TRBD2,TGCAGTGCTAGGGTACTAGCGGGGGGGGTAGAGACCCAGTACTTC,CSARVLAGGVETQYF
TRBV7-2,many,TRBJ2-5,.,TGTGCCAGCAGCTTAGTTCCAGGAGAGACCCAGTACTTC,CASSLVPGETQYF
TRBV20-1,.,TRBJ2-3,TRBD1,TGCAGTGCTGAGGACCGACAGGGTGGCACAGATACGCAGTATTTT,CSAEDRQGGTDTQYF
TRBV7-9,many,TRBJ2-1,.,TGTGCCAGCAGCCTAAGACTTGGCTCCTACAATGAGCAGTTCTTC,CASSLRLGSYNEQFF
TRBV28,.,TRBJ1-5,TRBD1,TGTGCCAGCGAGGGAGGGGGCGCGGGTAAGCCCCAGAATTTT,CASEGGGAGKPQNF
TRBV20-1,many,TRBJ2-1,.,TGCAGTGCTAGGGCGACTTTGCGGGGTTTCTCCTACAATGAGCAGTTCTTC,CSARATLRGFSYNEQFF
TRBV12-3/TRBV12-4,many,TRBJ2-1,.,TGTGCCAGCAAGGGAGGGACATATTACAATGAGCAGTTCTTC,CASKGGTYYNEQFF
TRBV15,many,TRBJ1-2,.,TGTGCCAACCCTTATGGCTACACCTTC,CANPYGYTF
TRBV4-1,few,TRBJ2-3,.,TGCGCCAGCAGCCCTATTGCGACCACTAGCACAGATACGCAGTATTTT,CASSPIATTSTDTQYF
TRBV15,many,TRBJ2-2,.,TGTGCCACCAGCACTTACGACAGAGACACCGGGGAGCTGTTTTTT,CATSTYDRDTGELFF
TRBV3-1,many,TRBJ2-5,.,TGTGCCAGCAGCCATGGCATGGAGGAGACCCAGTACTTC,CASSHGMEETQYF
TRBV28,many,TRBJ2-1,TRBD1,TGTGCCAGCAGTAGTACAGGGGGCGCTTCAAATGAGCAGTTCTTC,CASSSTGGASNEQFF
TRBV10-3,many,TRBJ2-5,.,TGTGCCATCAGCGAGCCTATCCAGGGGATCCAAGAGACCCAGTACTTC,CAISEPIQGIQETQYF
TRBV5-4,many,TRBJ2-5,.,TGTGCCAGCAGTCAAAGGGGGCGGGGGCGCCAAGAGACCCAGTACTTC,CASSQRGRGRQETQYF
TRBV5-1,many,TRBJ2-2,.,TGCGCCAGCAGCTTGCCCGGGGAGCTGTTTTTT,CASSLPGELFF
TRBV20-1,many,TRBJ2-7,TRBD2,TGCAGTGCTAGCCCCGGGACTAGCGCTTTCCCCTACGAGCAGTACTTC,CSASPGTSAFPYEQYF
TRBV9,few,TRBJ1-4,.,TGTGCCAGCAGCGTTTCTCTGGGGACGGGTAATGAAAAACTGTTTTTT,CASSVSLGTGNEKLFF
TRBV10-3,many,TRBJ2-7,.,TGTGCCATCACCCAGGGGGGACTAGAAGACTACGAGCAGTACTTC,CAITQGGLEDYEQYF
TRBV5-1,many,TRBJ2-1,.,TGCGCCAGCAGCTTGGCCGTGGGCAGTGAGCAGTTCTTC,CASSLAVGSEQFF
TRBV20-1,many,TRBJ1-3,.,TGCAGTGCCTCGACAGGAGATTATGCGGGAAACACCATATATTTT,CSASTGDYAGNTIYF
TRBV28,few,TRBJ2-1,.,TGTGCCAGCAGTTTCTTTACGGGGCAGTTCTTC,CASSFFTGQFF
TRBV10-3,many,TRBJ2-5,TRBD1,TGTGCCACCTCACTGGAGGGACAGGGAGGCCAAGAGACCCAGTACTTC,CATSLEGQGGQETQYF
TRBV28,many,TRBJ2-7,.,TGTGCCAGCAGTACTAGCGTGAGCCAGGGGGAGCAGTACTTC,CASSTSVSQGEQYF
TRBV5-6,.,TRBJ1-1,.,TGTGACAGCAGCAAGGAGAACACTGAAGCTTTCTTT,CDSSKENTEAFF
TRBV27,many,TRBJ2-3,.,TGTCCCATAAAGCGGCTTTGGGTAGATACGCAGTATTTT,CPIKRLWVDTQYF
TRBV5-5,many,TRBJ2-1,.,TGTGCCAGCAGCTTGTCTGGATCGGAGCAGTTCTTC,CASSLSGSEQFF
TRBV27,.,TRBJ2-1,.,TGTGCCGTGACAGACTACAATGAGCAGTTCTTC,CAVTDYNEQFF
TRBV18,.,TRBJ2-5,.,TGTGCCAGCTCACCACCGGCAGGGACAGAGACCCAGTACTTC,CASSPPAGTETQYF
TRBV19,few,TRBJ1-1,.,TGTGCCAGTACCTCCGTTCGGAACACTGAAGCTTTCTTT,CASTSVRNTEAFF
TRBV28,many,TRBJ2-3,TRBD1,TGTGCCAGCAGTCTCCCGGGACAGGGGATTAGCACAGATACGCAGTATTTT,CASSLPGQGISTDTQYF
TRBV12-3/TRBV12-4,many,TRBJ1-3,.,TGTGCCAGCAGTTTCCTCCAATTCTCTGGAAACACCATATATTTT,CASSFLQFSGNTIYF
TRBV5-1,many,TRBJ2-3,.,TGCGCCAGCAGCCTCCTCGGTCACACAGATACGCAGTATTTT,CASSLLGHTDTQYF
TRBV5-1,.,TRBJ2-1,TRBD2,TGCGCCAGCAGCTTGGCAGGGCGGGAGAAGGGCAATGAGCAGTTCTTC,CASSLAGREKGNEQFF
TRBV11-3,many,TRBJ2-1,.,TGTGCCAGCAGCTTAGGGGGCCAGACCTACAATGAGCAGTTCTTC,CASSLGGQTYNEQFF
TRBV20-1,few,TRBJ1-1,.,TGCAGTGCTAGAGATCTCTCACAGGGATATACGAACACTGAAGCTTTCTTT,CSARDLSQGYTNTEAFF
TRBV15,many,TRBJ2-2,TRBD2,TGTGCCACCAGCAGAGATGGACTAGCGGGGGACACCGGGGAGCTGTTTTTT,CATSRDGLAGDTGELFF
TRBV11-2,many,TRBJ2-4,.,TGTGCCAGCAGCTCCGACAGTCTAGCCAAAAACATTCAGTACTTC,CASSSDSLAKNIQYF
TRBV20-1,.,TRBJ2-2,TRBD2,TGCAGTGCTAGTCGGGGGGACACCGGGGAGCTGTTTTTT,CSASRGDTGELFF
TRBV7-8,many,TRBJ2-5,TRBD2,TGTGCCAGCAGCTTATCGCGGGGGCAAGAGACCCAGTACTTC,CASSLSRGQETQYF
TRBV5-1,many,TRBJ2-7,.,TGCGCCAGCAGCTTGGACAGGGAATCAAACTACGAGCAGTACTTC,CASSLDRESNYEQYF
TRBV20-1,many,TRBJ1-1,.,TGCAGTGCCTTGAACACTGAAGCTTTCTTT,CSALNTEAFF
TRBV20-1,many,TRBJ1-2,.,TGCAGTGCGACAGGAACCCTCTATGGCTACACCTTC,CSATGTLYGYTF
TRBV14,many,TRBJ1-1,.,TGTGCCAGCAGCCAAGATTTTTGGAGGGTCGCTTTCTTT,CASSQDFWRVAFF
TRBV11-1,many,TRBJ2-3,TRBD2,TGTGCCAGCAGCTCCCGAGGACTAGCGGGGGGAGATACGCAGTATTTT,CASSSRGLAGGDTQYF
TRBV29-1,few,TRBJ2-5,.,TGCAGCGTTAAACGAAATCAAGAGACCCAGTACTTC,CSVKRNQETQYF
TRBV27,many,TRBJ2-1,TRBD2,TGTGCCACCAGGACTAGCGGGAGTAATGAGCAGTTCTTC,CATRTSGSNEQFF
TRBV9,.,TRBJ2-1,.,TGTGCCAGCGGGCCACTACTGAACCCTAACAATGAGCAGTTCTTC,CASGPLLNPNNEQFF
TRBV5-1,many,TRBJ2-3,.,TGCGCCAGCAGCTTGGGAGGACCTGAAGATACGCAGTATTTT,CASSLGGPEDTQYF
TRBV5-1,many,TRBJ2-5,TRBD2,TGCGCCAGCAGCGTTTTAGCGGGGAGGGGAGAGACCCAGTACTTC,CASSVLAGRGETQYF
TRBV4-1,many,TRBJ1-6,.,TGCGCCAGCAGCCAAGGTCCGGGGAACTATAATTCACCCCTCCACTTT,CASSQGPGNYNSPLHF
TRBV3-1,.,TRBJ1-1,.,TGTGCCAGCAGCCACAGGGGTAAAACTGAAGCTTTCTTT,CASSHRGKTEAFF
TRBV7-2,few,TRBJ2-3,TRBD1,TGTGCCAGCAGCCTAAACGACAGGGTAGCTTCGCAGTATTTT,CASSLNDRVASQYF